This T cell receptor beta chain is from a study of tumor and adjacent non-tumor tissue in lung cancer. General study points: TCR diversity was significantly greater in tumor than normal lung tissue.

Germline CDR1 reads SGDLS; CDR2 reads YYNGEE. CDR3 length: 14 residues. V lost 0 bases, J lost 3 bases, and 9 bases lay in between. This sample's RNA came from whole unsorted tissue. Three rounds of nested PCR, following a modified ARM-PCR protocol, produced the TCRbeta library. TCRdb ran MiXCR on the multiplex PCR reads and lists one entry per CDR3 protein. The table includes tens of thousands of distinct CDR3 sequences, roughly 70% detected once. Comments on this clonotype: Its antigen remains unknown. The CDR3 does not close with the conserved phenylalanine or tryptophan, likely indicating a read error.

The sequencing input was lung tumor tissue. J is TRBJ2-5 and V is TRBV9; either TRBD1 or TRBD2 may fit D (5 bases each). The sequence came from a man between 60 and 70 years old with non-small cell lung cancer. CDR3 region: CASSVELGEETQYL. CDR3 DNA: TGTGCCAGCAGCGTAGAACTAGGGGAAGAGACCCAGTACTTA.